Below are 11 T cell receptor beta chains sequenced from a single sample in a study of blood T cell repertoires in COVID-19. TCRdb's table, derived via immunoSEQ multiplex PCR, lists solely in-frame clones and lacks some. There are roughly 250,000 clones in the sample; 84% occur only once, and 8.6% lies in the top ten. The sample was peripheral blood. The receptors here all came from a human donor in a cohort sampled during active COVID-19.

The chain joins TRBV4-2 to TRBJ2-5; the match to TRBD2 covers 14 bases. The germline gives CDR1 LGHNA, CDR2 YNFKEQ. CDR3 length equals 16 residues. The J segment lost 6 bases and the V segment lost 3 bases, leaving 6 bases of the junction unmatched. The CDR3 here is CASSHGTSGSRKTQYF. As DNA, the CDR3 is TGTGCCAGCAGCCACGGGACTAGCGGGAGTCGGAAGACCCAGTACTTC.

This clone was found once. The chain uses TRBV7-2 and TRBJ2-1, with 15 bases fitting TRBD2. The length of the CDR3 is 16 residues. The V and J ends lost 7 bases and 8 bases, in that order; junction bases with no gene match: 9. From germline, CDR1 is SGHTA and CDR2 FQGNSA. The CDR3 coding sequence is TGTGCCAGCACTCGGACTAGCGGGGGGGCTGGCTATGAGCAGTTCTTC. Translating gives CASTRTSGGAGYEQFF.

The genes are TRBV28 and TRBJ2-2, with 9 bases fitting TRBD1. V lost 7 bases and J lost 6; bases outside the gene matches: 12. The CDR3 runs to 16 residues. The germline V gene encodes CDR1 MDHEN and CDR2 SYDVKM. The DNA of the CDR3 is TGTGCCAGCACCCCGTTCGGACAGGGGACTTCCGGGGAGCTGTTTTTT. This encodes CASTPFGQGTSGELFF.

V usage is TRBV27 and J usage is TRBJ2-7, with TRBD1 as a possible D gene (5 bases). The V end lost 1 base, the J end lost 5 bases, and 9 bases lay between the germline ends. Germline assignment: CDR1 MNHEY and CDR2 SMNVEV (reference sequence). This CDR3 has 13 residues. The CDR3 nucleotides read TGTGCCAGCAGTTTATATGGGGCGGACGAGCAGTACTTC. Protein product: CASSLYGADEQYF.

The chain combines TRBV3-1 (or the pseudogene TRBV3-2) with TRBJ2-7, with D unresolved. The CDR3 spans 13 residues. Trimming cost V 6 bases and J 1 base, with 10 bases left between them. The V gene's germline CDR1 is LGHDT and CDR2 YNNKEL (reference sequence). The CDR3 region is CASRKTGSYEQYF. The CDR3 nucleotides are TGTGCCAGCAGGAAAACGGGTTCCTACGAGCAGTACTTC.

The chain joins TRBV6-5 to TRBJ2-1, with TRBD2 identical over 9 bases. Trimming removed 2 bases from V and 12 bases from J; junction bases left unmatched: 11. CDR3 length: 15 residues. Germline V CDR1 and CDR2: MNHEY, SVGAGI. The CDR3 is CASSYDSGGLGGQFF. The CDR3 DNA follows: TGTGCCAGCAGTTACGATAGCGGGGGCCTAGGTGGGCAGTTCTTC.

This chain joins TRBV6-5 and TRBJ1-5; D perhaps matches TRBD1 (5 bases). This CDR3 is built from 15 residues. The germline V and J ends were trimmed by 5 bases and 1 base, with 12 bases remaining between them. Germline V gives CDR1 MNHEY, CDR2 SVGAGI. CDR3 coding DNA: TGTGCCAGCAGTACCCGGGACTTGAGCAATCAGCCCCAGCATTTT. This encodes CASSTRDLSNQPQHF.

The rearrangement links TRBV29-1 to TRBJ2-1; TRBD2 aligns across 8 bases. The germline CDR1 and CDR2 sequences are SQVTM and ANQGSEA. This CDR3 has 16 residues. Trimming removed 3 bases from V and 0 bases from J; junction bases left unmatched: 7. DNA for the CDR3: TGCAGCGTTGACCCGGGGGGGGGAAGCTCCTACAATGAGCAGTTCTTC. Its translation is CSVDPGGGSSYNEQFF.

The chain couples TRBV28 to TRBJ2-3, with 10 bases lining up with TRBD1. Germline trimming cut 5 bases from V and 2 bases from J; bases unmatched to any gene: 10. The CDR3 extends over 17 amino acids. CDR1 is MDHEN, CDR2 SYDVKM, per germline. This CDR3 is CASSPTGTGDFTDTQYF. CDR3 sequence (DNA): TGTGCCAGCAGTCCGACTGGGACAGGGGACTTCACAGATACGCAGTATTTT.

The gene calls are TRBV18 and TRBJ1-1; D is perhaps TRBD1 (5 bases). V was clipped by 2 bases and J by 3 bases, with 13 bases between them. CDR3 length: 15 residues. CDR1 is KGHSH and CDR2 is LQKENI in the germline V gene. CDR3: CASSPGIGADTEAFF. For the CDR3, the DNA is TGTGCCAGCTCACCAGGGATAGGGGCGGACACTGAAGCTTTCTTT.

Of note for this clone: This sample includes further DNA sequences coding for the same CDR3. The CDR3 spells CASSFSGYNEQFF. The CDR3, as DNA: TGTGCCAGCAGCTTCTCGGGGTACAATGAGCAGTTCTTC. The rearrangement links TRBV11-2 to TRBJ2-1; perhaps TRBD2 as D (5 bases). The germline V gene has CDR1 SGHAT and CDR2 FQNNGV. The V end was cut by 3 bases, the J end by 4 bases, with 7 bases between. The CDR3 has 13 amino acids.